This T cell receptor beta chain was documented in a study of CD8+ T cells in alopecia areata. RNA was isolated and reverse transcribed to cDNA, the sequencing template. The repertoire was sequenced with immunoSEQ multiplex PCR; TCRdb's copy has only in-frame clones and lacks some. The table lists 150,000 or so clones, 45% to 60% of them singletons. The CDR3 loop spans 13 amino acids. Germline CDR1 reads ENHRY; CDR2 reads SYGVKD. The V and J ends lost 10 bases and 10 bases, in that order; junction bases with no gene match: 7. The sample was CD4+ T cells sorted from blood. The origin of this receptor is a human donor in good health. The rearrangement uses TRBV10-3 and TRBJ2-3, with 14 bases identical to TRBD2. CDR3 nucleotide sequence: TGTGCCACTCGGGGACTAGCGGGAGAAGCGCAGTATTTT. This translates into CATRGLAGEAQYF.